The present entry profiles one T cell receptor (beta chain) with its context. The target antigen is unknown. The junction and the germline gene differ at one end; a read error may be behind it. This CDR3 has 12 amino acids. Germline assignment: CDR1 SGHNT and CDR2 YYREEE (reference sequence). This specimen comes from a study of tumor and adjacent non-tumor tissue in lung cancer. As for the study in general: Stage I to III disease affected ten to eleven men and 4 or 5 women aged roughly 30 to 80. On average, productive TCRbeta reads reached roughly 3.9 million per sample.

Study-wide results and caveats: Tumor repertoires had a smaller top 100 clone share than normal lung. Tumor tissue had significantly higher TCR diversity than normal lung.

TCRbeta libraries were built with three rounds of nested PCR, modified from ARM-PCR. TCRdb re-called the multiplex PCR reads with MiXCR, one entry per CDR3 protein. The sample holds 100,000 to 120,000 distinct CDR3 sequences, approximately 80% seen once. No cell sorting was done before RNA was extracted from the tissue. The TCR originated in a man between 65 and 85 years old with non-small cell lung cancer. Specimen: lung tumor tissue. The J gene is TRBJ2-1, the V gene TRBV5-4, with D tentatively TRBD2 (6 bases). CDR3 sequence reads: CVSSGRAGEQCF. Written as DNA, the CDR3 is TGTGTCAGCAGTGGGAGAGCGGGTGAGCAGTGCTTC.